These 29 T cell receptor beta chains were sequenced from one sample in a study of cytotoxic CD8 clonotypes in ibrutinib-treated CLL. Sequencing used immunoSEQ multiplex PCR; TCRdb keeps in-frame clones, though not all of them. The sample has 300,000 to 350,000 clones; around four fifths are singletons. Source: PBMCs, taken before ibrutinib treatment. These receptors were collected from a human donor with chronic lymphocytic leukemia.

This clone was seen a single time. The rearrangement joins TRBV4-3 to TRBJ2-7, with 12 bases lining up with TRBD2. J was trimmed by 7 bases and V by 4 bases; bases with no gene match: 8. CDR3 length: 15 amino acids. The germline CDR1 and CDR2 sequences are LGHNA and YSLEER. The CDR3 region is CASSPRLAGVREQYF. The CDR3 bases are TGCGCCAGCAGCCCACGACTAGCGGGAGTCAGGGAGCAGTACTTC.

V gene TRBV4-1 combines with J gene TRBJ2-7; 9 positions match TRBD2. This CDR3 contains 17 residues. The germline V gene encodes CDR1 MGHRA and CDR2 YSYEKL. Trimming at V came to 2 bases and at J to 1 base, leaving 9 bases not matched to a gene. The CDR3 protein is CASSQRLSGRMSYEQYF. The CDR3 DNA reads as TGCGCCAGCAGCCAACGTCTAAGCGGGAGGATGTCCTACGAGCAGTACTTC.

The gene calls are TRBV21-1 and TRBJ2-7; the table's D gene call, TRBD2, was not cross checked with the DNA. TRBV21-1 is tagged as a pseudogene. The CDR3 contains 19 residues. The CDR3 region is CASSNGLAGYRPSSYEQYF. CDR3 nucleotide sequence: TGTGCCAGCAGCAATGGACTAGCGGGATACCGACCGAGCTCCTACGAGCAGTACTTC.

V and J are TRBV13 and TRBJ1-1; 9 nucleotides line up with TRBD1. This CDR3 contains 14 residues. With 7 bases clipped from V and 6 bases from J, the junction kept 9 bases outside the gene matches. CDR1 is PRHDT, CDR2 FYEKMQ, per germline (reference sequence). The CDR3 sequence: CASTPGQGRSEAFF. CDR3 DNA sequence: TGTGCCAGCACCCCGGGACAGGGTAGATCTGAAGCTTTCTTT.

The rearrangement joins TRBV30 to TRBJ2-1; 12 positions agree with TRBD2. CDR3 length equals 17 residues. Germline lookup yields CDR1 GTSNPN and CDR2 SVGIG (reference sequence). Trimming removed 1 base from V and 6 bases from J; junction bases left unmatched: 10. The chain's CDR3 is CAWSAVLTSGRLNEQFF. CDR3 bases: TGTGCCTGGAGTGCCGTTTTGACTAGCGGGAGACTCAATGAGCAGTTCTTC.

As DNA, the CDR3 is TGTGCCAGCAGTACGCAACTGACCAGGGACAACACCGGGGAGCTGTTTTTT. Encoded protein: CASSTQLTRDNTGELFF. The rearrangement uses TRBV27 and TRBJ2-2; D tentatively fits TRBD1 or TRBD2 (5 bases each). The CDR3 has 17 amino acids. Germline CDR1 reads MNHEY; CDR2 reads SMNVEV (reference sequence). V gave up 5 bases and J gave up 2 bases, with 18 bases separating them.

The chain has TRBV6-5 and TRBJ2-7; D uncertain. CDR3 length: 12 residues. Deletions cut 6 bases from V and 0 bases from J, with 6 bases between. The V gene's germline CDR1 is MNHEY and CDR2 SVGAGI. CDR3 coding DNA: TGTGCCAGCAGCGACGCCTCCTACGAGCAGTACTTC. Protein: CASSDASYEQYF.

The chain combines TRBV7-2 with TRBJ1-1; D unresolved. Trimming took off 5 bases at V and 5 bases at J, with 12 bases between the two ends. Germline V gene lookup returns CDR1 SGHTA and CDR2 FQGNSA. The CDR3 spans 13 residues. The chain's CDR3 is CASSAGRFTEAFF. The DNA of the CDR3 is TGTGCCAGCAGCGCCGGGAGGTTTACTGAAGCTTTCTTT.

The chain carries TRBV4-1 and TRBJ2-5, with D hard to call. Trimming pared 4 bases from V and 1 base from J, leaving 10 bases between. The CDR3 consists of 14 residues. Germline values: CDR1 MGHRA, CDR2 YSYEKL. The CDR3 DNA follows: TGCGCCAGCAGCCCTGCGCGTTCCCAAGAGACCCAGTACTTC. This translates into CASSPARSQETQYF.

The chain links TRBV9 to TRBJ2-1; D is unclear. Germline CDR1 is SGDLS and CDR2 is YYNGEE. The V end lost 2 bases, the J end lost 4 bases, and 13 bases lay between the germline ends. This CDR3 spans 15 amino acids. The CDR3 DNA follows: TGTGCCAGCAGCGTCGACACCGGCCGATACAATGAGCAGTTCTTC. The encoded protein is CASSVDTGRYNEQFF.

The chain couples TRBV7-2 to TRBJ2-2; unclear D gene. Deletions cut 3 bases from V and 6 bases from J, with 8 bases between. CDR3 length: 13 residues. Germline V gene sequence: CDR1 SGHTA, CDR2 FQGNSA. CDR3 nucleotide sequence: TGTGCCAGCAGCTTCGGACGACCCGGGGAGCTGTTTTTT. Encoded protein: CASSFGRPGELFF.

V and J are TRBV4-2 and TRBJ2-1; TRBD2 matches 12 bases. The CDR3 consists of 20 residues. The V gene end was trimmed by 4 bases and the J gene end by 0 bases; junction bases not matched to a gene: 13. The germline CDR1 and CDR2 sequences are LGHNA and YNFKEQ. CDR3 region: CASSPLGLAGGLSSYNEQFF. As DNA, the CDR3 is TGTGCCAGCAGCCCTCTGGGACTAGCGGGCGGCTTAAGCTCCTACAATGAGCAGTTCTTC.

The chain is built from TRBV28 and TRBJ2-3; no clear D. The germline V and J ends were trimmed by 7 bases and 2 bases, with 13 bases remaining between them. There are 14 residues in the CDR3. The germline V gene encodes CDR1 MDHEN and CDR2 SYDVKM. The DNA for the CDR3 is TGTGCCAGCAAAATTCAGCAGGCCACAGATACGCAGTATTTT. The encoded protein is CASKIQQATDTQYF. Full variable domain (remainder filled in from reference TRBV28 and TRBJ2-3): DVKVTQSSRYLVKRTGEKVFLECVQDMDHENMFWYRQDPGLGLRLIYFSYDVKMKEKGDIPEGYSVSREKKERFSLILESASTNQTSMYLCASKIQQATDTQYFGPGTRLTVL.

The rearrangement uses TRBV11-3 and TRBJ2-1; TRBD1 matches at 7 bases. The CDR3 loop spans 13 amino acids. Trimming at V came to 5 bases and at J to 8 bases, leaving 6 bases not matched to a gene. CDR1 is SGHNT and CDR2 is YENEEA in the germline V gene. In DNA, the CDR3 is TGTGCCAGCAGCATACAGGGGCGGGATGAGCAGTTCTTC. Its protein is CASSIQGRDEQFF.

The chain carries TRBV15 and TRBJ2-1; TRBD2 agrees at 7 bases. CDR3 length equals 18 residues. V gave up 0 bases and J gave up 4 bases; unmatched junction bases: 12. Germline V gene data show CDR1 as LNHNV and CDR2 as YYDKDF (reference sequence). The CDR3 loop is CATSRDGGGSLRYNEQFF. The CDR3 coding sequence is TGTGCCACCAGCAGAGATGGGGGGGGTTCCCTGCGATACAATGAGCAGTTCTTC.

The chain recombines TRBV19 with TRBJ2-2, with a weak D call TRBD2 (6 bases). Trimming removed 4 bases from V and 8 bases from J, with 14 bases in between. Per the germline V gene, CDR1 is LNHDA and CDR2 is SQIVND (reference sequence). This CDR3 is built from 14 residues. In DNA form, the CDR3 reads TGTGCCAGTAGTACGGGCCTTGGGACTGGGGAGCTGTTTTTT. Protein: CASSTGLGTGELFF.

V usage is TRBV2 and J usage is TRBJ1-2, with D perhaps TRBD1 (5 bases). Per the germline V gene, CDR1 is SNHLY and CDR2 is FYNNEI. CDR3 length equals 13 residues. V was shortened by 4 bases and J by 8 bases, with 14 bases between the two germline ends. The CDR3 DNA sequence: TGTGCCAGCAGTGCTTCCGGCTGGGACGGCTACACCTTC. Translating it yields CASSASGWDGYTF.

The CDR3 here is CSVVRQWNTEAFF. For the CDR3, the DNA is TGCAGCGTTGTTCGTCAGTGGAACACTGAAGCTTTCTTT. V and J are TRBV29-1 and TRBJ1-1; D is undetermined. Germline loops: CDR1 SQVTM, CDR2 ANQGSEA. V was pared by 4 bases and J by 1 base, with 10 bases between. The CDR3 length is 13 residues.

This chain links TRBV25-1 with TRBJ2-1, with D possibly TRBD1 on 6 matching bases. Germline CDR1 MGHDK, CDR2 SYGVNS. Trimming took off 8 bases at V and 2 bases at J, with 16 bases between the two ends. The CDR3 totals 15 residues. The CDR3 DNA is TGTGCCAGCTCAACGGGGACACTACCCTACAATGAGCAGTTCTTC. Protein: CASSTGTLPYNEQFF.

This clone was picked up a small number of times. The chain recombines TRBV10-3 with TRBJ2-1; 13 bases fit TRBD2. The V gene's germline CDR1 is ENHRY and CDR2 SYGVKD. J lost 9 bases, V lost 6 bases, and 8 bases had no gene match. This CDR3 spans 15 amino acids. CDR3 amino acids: CAIRISGLAGVEQFF. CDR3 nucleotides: TGTGCCATCAGGATAAGCGGACTAGCGGGAGTTGAGCAGTTCTTC.

The DNA for the CDR3 is TGTGCCAGCAGCTTAGGAAGGACTAGCGGAAATGAGCAGTTCTTC. Its translation is CASSLGRTSGNEQFF. The gene calls are TRBV7-2 and TRBJ2-1; 10 nucleotides line up with TRBD2. J lost 7 bases, V lost 1 base, and 4 bases had no gene match. The CDR3 extends over 15 amino acids. Germline CDR1 SGHTA, CDR2 FQGNSA.

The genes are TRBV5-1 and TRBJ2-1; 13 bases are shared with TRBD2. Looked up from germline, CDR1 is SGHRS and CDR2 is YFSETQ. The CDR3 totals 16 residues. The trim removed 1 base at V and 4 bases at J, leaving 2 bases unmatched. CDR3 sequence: CASSLMGLAGYNEQFF. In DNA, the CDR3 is TGCGCCAGCAGCTTGATGGGACTAGCGGGGTACAATGAGCAGTTCTTC.

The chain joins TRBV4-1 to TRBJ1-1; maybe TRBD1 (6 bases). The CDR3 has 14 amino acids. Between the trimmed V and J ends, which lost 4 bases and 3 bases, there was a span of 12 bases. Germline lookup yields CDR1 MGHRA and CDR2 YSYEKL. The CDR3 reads CASSRGGSDTEAFF. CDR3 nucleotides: TGCGCCAGCAGCCGAGGGGGTTCGGACACTGAAGCTTTCTTT.

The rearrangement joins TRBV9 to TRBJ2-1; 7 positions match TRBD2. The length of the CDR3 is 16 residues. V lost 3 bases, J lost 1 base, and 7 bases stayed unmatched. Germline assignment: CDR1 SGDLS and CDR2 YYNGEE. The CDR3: CASSDVSGPSYNEQFF. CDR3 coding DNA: TGTGCCAGCAGCGACGTTAGCGGGCCGTCCTACAATGAGCAGTTCTTC. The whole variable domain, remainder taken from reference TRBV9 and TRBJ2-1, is DSGVTQTPKHLITATGQRVTLRCSPRSGDLSVYWYQQSLDQGLQFLIQYYNGEERAKGNILERFSAQQFPDLHSELNLSSLELGDSALYFCASSDVSGPSYNEQFFGPGTRLTVL.

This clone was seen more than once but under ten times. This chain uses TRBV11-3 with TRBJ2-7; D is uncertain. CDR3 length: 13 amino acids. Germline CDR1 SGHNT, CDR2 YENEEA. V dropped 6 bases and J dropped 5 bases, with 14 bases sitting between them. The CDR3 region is CASSQENLHEQYF. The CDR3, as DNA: TGTGCCAGCAGTCAGGAAAACCTCCACGAGCAGTACTTC. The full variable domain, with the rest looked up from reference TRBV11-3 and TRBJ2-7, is EAGVVQSPRYKIIEKKQPVAFWCNPISGHNTLYWYLQNLGQGPELLIRYENEEAVDDSQLPKDRFSAERLKGVDSTLKIQPAELGDSAVYLCASSQENLHEQYFGPGTRLTVT.

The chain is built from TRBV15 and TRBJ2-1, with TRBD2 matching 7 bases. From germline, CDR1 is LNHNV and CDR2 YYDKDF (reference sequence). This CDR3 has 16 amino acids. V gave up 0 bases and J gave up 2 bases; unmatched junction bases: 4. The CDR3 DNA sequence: TGTGCCACCAGCAGAGATCTAGCGGAGGCCTACAATGAGCAGTTCTTC. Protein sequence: CATSRDLAEAYNEQFF.

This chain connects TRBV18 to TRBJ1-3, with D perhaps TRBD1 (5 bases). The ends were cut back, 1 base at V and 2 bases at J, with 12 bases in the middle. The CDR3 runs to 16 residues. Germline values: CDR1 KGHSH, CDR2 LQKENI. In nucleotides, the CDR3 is TGTGCCAGCTCACCACAGGGGCAGGGTACTGGAAACACCATATATTTT. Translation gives CASSPQGQGTGNTIYF.

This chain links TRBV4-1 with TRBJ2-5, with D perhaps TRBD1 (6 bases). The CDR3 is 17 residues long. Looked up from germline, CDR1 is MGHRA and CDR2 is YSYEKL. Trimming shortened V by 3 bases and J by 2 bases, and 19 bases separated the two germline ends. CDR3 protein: CASSHPRAGAGQETQYF. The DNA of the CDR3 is TGCGCCAGCAGCCACCCTCGAGCAGGGGCCGGTCAAGAGACCCAGTACTTC.

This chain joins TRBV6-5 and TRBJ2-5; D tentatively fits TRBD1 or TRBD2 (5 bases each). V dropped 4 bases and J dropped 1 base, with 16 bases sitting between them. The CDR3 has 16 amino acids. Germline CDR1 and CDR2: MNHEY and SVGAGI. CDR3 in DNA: TGTGCCAGCAGTTCCTCCGGGGCAGGGCGCCAAGAGACCCAGTACTTC. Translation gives CASSSSGAGRQETQYF.